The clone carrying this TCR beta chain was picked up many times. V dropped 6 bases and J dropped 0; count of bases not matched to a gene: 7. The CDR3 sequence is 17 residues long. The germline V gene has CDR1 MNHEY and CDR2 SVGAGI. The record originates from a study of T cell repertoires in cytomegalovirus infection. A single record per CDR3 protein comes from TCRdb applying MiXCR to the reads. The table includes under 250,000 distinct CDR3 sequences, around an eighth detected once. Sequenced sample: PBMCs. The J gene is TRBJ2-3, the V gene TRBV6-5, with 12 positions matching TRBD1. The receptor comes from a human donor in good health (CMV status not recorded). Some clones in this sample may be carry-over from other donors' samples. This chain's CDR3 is CASRPGQGAFSTDTQYF. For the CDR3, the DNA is TGTGCCAGCAGGCCGGGACAGGGGGCCTTTAGCACAGATACGCAGTATTTT.